This TCR beta chain comes out of a study of beta chain features in type 1 diabetes. Points from the study as a whole: cDNA-based sequencing might over-represent cells highly expressing TCR.

This clone has only a few counts. Its antigen is not identified. Within the sample, other DNA sequences also encode this same CDR3. The length of the CDR3 is 12 residues. The germline CDR1 and CDR2 sequences are GTSNPN and SVGIG (reference sequence). V was clipped by 2 bases and J by 1 base, with 5 bases between them. TCRB transcripts that were expressed got sequenced, as all of the isolated RNA had been reverse transcribed. Reads from naive, central memory and regulatory T cell samples averaged around 3.5 million. Profiling relied on immunoSEQ multiplex PCR, and the TCRdb table lists in-frame clones only, not all of them. The table lists more than 150,000 clones, approximately 9.9% of them singletons. Purity of each sorted population was above 95%.

J is TRBJ1-1 and V is TRBV30; D unclear. The TCR sequence derives from a woman aged 18-30 years in good health. Sequenced material: central memory CD4+ T cells from blood. The DNA of the CDR3 is TGTGCCTGGAGTCGGGAGAACACTGAAGCTTTCTTT. Protein product: CAWSRENTEAFF.